This TCR beta chain is drawn from a study of CD8+ T cells in alopecia areata (dated by TCRdb to 2016 to 2019). As for the study more broadly: The treated patients took part in an open-label pilot trial in which moderate-to-severe alopecia areata was treated with oral tofacitinib at 5 to 10 mg twice daily. Patients received tofacitinib for 6 to 18 months and were then followed off drug for 6 months to check for delayed response and recurrence. For the treated patients, the SALT score, which quantifies what percentage of scalp surface area is affected, served as the measure of disease severity. The study used high-throughput TCRbeta sequencing to examine T cell clonal expansion in alopecia areata, in both the C3H/HeJ mouse model and human patients. On the human side, TCRbeta sequencing was run on scalp tissue and on sorted CD4+ and CD8+ peripheral blood T cells from healthy controls and from alopecia areata patients with either patchy or totalis/universalis disease. Tofacitinib-treated patients had biopsies at baseline and at 4 and 24 weeks of treatment, with a later scalp biopsy in several patients. Scalp clonality was compared among normal scalp (n=4), patchy alopecia areata scalp (n=8), and alopecia totalis/universalis scalp (n=8). The RNA source kit depended on sample type: the PAXgene miRNA kit for fixed scalp, the miRNeasy kit for PBMCs, and the RNeasy kit for mouse skin. Amplification of TCRbeta CDR3 regions was done by immunoSEQ multiplex PCR using 35 Vbeta forward primers and 13 Jbeta reverse primers. Overall study outcomes, separate from this receptor: Scalp clonality and the number of expanded CD8+ clones among the top 100 scalp clones were significantly decreased by tofacitinib. Compared with normal scalp, lesional scalp, particularly in alopecia totalis/universalis, had higher clonality and more expanded CD8+ clones, which suggests antigenic drive. Many expanded lesional clones persisted in scalp and blood during tofacitinib treatment, which may partly explain relapse after stopping treatment. Shared TCR sequences between patients were less evident than in mice, which may be partly attributable to HLA diversity in the patient population. Scalp TCR repertoire analysis is complicated because resident alphabeta T cells in normal human skin are also sequenced, whereas mouse skin is dominated by gammadelta T cells. Because the treated cohort was small and had just a single nonresponder, larger studies are needed to establish links between baseline CD8+ expansion and response.

Libraries were made using the immunoSEQ multiplex PCR assay. RNA was extracted from all samples and reverse transcribed into cDNA, which served as template for TCR sequencing. SuperScript III was used for first-strand cDNA synthesis, primed with a 2:1 mix of oligo-dT and random hexamers. A synthetic immune receptor repertoire was used to gauge amplification bias, and whatever bias remained was removed computationally. Turning to the authors' computational methods: Raw reads were preprocessed for error removal, and CDR3 was defined according to IMGT conventions as running from the conserved cysteine to phenylalanine. Clonality was calculated as 1 minus Shannon entropy normalized by log2 of the number of productive unique TCRs. Scalp TCRbeta sequences were cross-referenced with sorted blood CD4 and CD8 repertoires so that the CD4 or CD8 identity of scalp clones could be inferred. Here the immuneACCESS table is served through TCRdb, limited to in-frame sequences with V and J called. Missing clones are a known gap in these copies; in checked studies unresolved V genes cover under half, and the rest lacks a known reason. Clone size and the V and J calls come from that table; the DNA yielded D and trimming. The table for this sample lists about 190,000 clones; more than 55% of them were counted only once. The ten largest clones add up to 0.69% of the sample.

In the germline V gene, CDR1 corresponds to KGHSH and CDR2 to LQKENI. Reading from cysteine to phenylalanine, the CDR3 counts 15 amino acids. Only the CDR3 DNA stays, 45 bases, in frame from base 1. V is pared back by 4 bases and J by 3 bases, with 16 bases lying between the germline termini. The time point label here, explained by the study, means: around 28 days on oral tofacitinib. This sample's treatment or condition label indicates: oral pan-JAK inhibitor, 5-10 mg twice daily. Peripheral blood and lesional scalp punch biopsies were obtained from patients with alopecia areata. PBMCs were isolated by density centrifugation and stained for CD3, CD4 and CD8, and CD4+ and CD8+ T cells were sorted on a FACSAria. A word on this clone: Its binding antigen is unknown. There are no base qualities to consult, and no much larger clone falls within one base.

Recombination connected TRBV18 to TRBJ2-7, and TRBD1 may be the D gene, going by 6 matching bases. This clonotype originated in a human donor with alopecia areata. Specimen: CD4+ T cells sorted from blood, collected at week 4, from a patient treated with tofacitinib. The nucleotide sequence is TGTGCCAGCTCACAAACAGGGATCAGAGGCTACGAGCAGTACTTC. This translates into CASSQTGIRGYEQYF. The reference TRBV18 and TRBJ2-7 proteins fill in what lies around the CDR3, so the full variable domain reads NAGVMQNPRHLVRRRGQEARLRCSPMKGHSHVYWYRQLPEEGLKFMVYLQKENIIDESGMPKERFSAEFPKEGPSILRIQQVVRGDSAAYFCASSQTGIRGYEQYFGPGTRLTVT.